This TCR beta chain is from a study of molecular identifiers for immune sequencing clone quantification. Ten or more counts support this clonotype. The CDR3 loop spans 14 amino acids. Trimming took 2 bases from V and 4 from J, leaving 12 bases between them. The V gene's germline CDR1 is SGHVS and CDR2 FNYEAQ. Naive CD8 T cells, phenotype CD8+CD4-CCR7+CD45RA+, were sorted. One entry per CDR3 protein results from TCRdb running MiXCR on the PCR reads. Of about 320,000 distinct CDR3 sequences in the sample, 20% to 25% were seen once. Sequenced: naive CD8+ T cells from blood, with Jurkat cell RNA spiked in. Subset denoted: FACS-sorted CD8+CD4-CCR7+CD45RA+ naive T cells. The origin of this receptor is a human donor in good health. Some libraries in this study had Jurkat cell RNA spiked in. The chain has TRBV7-6 and TRBJ2-7; D might be TRBD1 or TRBD2, each matching 5 bases. The CDR3 DNA reads TGTGCCAGCAGCTTAAGCCCGGGACCTTACGAGCAGTACTTC. Protein sequence: CASSLSPGPYEQYF.